A selection of T cell receptor beta chains follows, all from one sample in a study of monozygotic twins with inflammatory bowel disease. TCRdb reprocessed the 5' RACE reads; each CDR3 protein has one entry and no DNA is given. This table holds around 210,000 distinct CDR3 sequences. Sequencing input: blood. The receptor source for this set is a human donor with ulcerative colitis or Crohn's disease, or a healthy co-twin of an affected twin (not recorded which). Each CDR3 is given with its conserved first and last residue. Each record gives: J gene, V gene, CDR3 protein.

TRBJ1-6 | TRBV27 | CASSRTGTGGYNSPLHF
TRBJ2-7 | TRBV6-1 | CASTRLAGGPYEQYF
TRBJ2-5 | TRBV7-2 | CASSPSSSGSGGETQYF
TRBJ1-2 | TRBV4-3 | CASSPQEEGPYGYTF
TRBJ1-1 | TRBV11-3 | CASSAGGMNTEAFF
TRBJ2-7 | TRBV24-1 | CATSPGLGSYEQYF
TRBJ2-3 | TRBV7-2 | CASSLGTSGGQDTQYF
TRBJ1-1 | TRBV10-3 | CAISGTVMNTEAFF
TRBJ1-1 | TRBV27 | CASKPDPSSAFF
TRBJ1-1 | TRBV2 | CASGRVNTEAFF
TRBJ2-3 | TRBV5-1 | CASSTGPGTDTQYF
TRBJ2-7 | TRBV5-1 | CASSLEGHPTGISYEQYF
TRBJ2-5 | TRBV5-1 | CASSLVSSGSTYQETQYF
TRBJ2-3 | TRBV5-4 | CASSTGDRTDTQYF
TRBJ1-4 | TRBV15 | CAMPQPATNEKLFF
TRBJ1-2 | TRBV6-1 | CASSEAERVLHYGYTF
TRBJ1-6 | TRBV6-1 | CASSEGPADNSPLHF
TRBJ1-2 | TRBV9 | CASSVGSQDNYGYTF
TRBJ2-1 | TRBV24-1 | CATSAGDGFYNEQFF
TRBJ1-2 | TRBV5-1 | CASSLDDSSGYTF
TRBJ1-4 | TRBV29-1 | CSGQGVGEKLFF